These 6 T cell receptor beta chains originate from one sample sequenced in a study of Graves' ophthalmopathy and Graves' hyperthyroidism (dated by TCRdb to 2017 to 2018). These reads were obtained on an Illumina HiSeq 2000. For repertoire sequencing, the TCR beta CDR3 regions were amplified from RNA transcripts. A first-round RT-PCR used HTBI primers with the Qiagen OneStep RT-PCR kit, followed by a second-round multiplex PCR, size selection and purification. Clones were called with MiXCR by TCRdb after fastp trimmed the public reads at Q25, and only in-frame beta chains were retained. Entries are consolidated by CDR3 protein sequence, retaining the most common genes and DNA. This sample lists around 670,000 distinct CDR3 sequences; about 44% were detected once. The ten most abundant clones make up around 40% of the sample. Specimen: peripheral blood. The receptors here all came from an adult man with Graves' ophthalmopathy.

This clonotype was recorded many times. The rearrangement uses TRBV29-1 and TRBJ2-5; D not certain. The CDR3 spans 13 residues. From germline, CDR1 is SQVTM and CDR2 ANQGSEA. Trimming removed 1 base at V and 5 bases at J, with 11 bases between. CDR3 amino acids: CSVEGGFRETQYF. As DNA, the CDR3 is TGCAGCGTTGAAGGCGGCTTTCGGGAGACCCAGTACTTC. The variable domain in full, completed from reference TRBV29-1 and TRBJ2-5, reads SAVISQKPSRDICQRGTSLTIQCQVDSQVTMMFWYRQQPGQSLTLIATANQGSEATYESGFVIDKFPISRPNLTFSTLTVSNMSPEDSSIYLCSVEGGFRETQYFGPGTRLLVL.

In this sample, this clonotype turned up many times. J is TRBJ2-7 and V is TRBV20-1; TRBD1 aligns across 7 bases. Germline CDR1 reads DFQATT; CDR2 reads SNEGSKA (reference sequence). The CDR3 loop spans 12 amino acids. V shed 3 bases and J 3 bases; nucleotides not matched to a gene: 2. CDR3 in DNA: TGCAGTGCTAGGGCAGGGGGCTACGAGCAGTACTTC. Protein sequence: CSARAGGYEQYF.

The J gene is TRBJ2-6, the V gene TRBV5-1; possible D gene TRBD1, 5 bases. The CDR3 is 18 amino acids. Germline-derived CDR1 and CDR2 are SGHRS and YFSETQ. V was shortened by 6 bases and J by 3 bases, with 22 bases between the two germline ends. The CDR3 sequence: CASTPRGREKGGANVLTF. CDR3 in DNA: TGCGCCAGCACCCCCCGAGGCAGGGAAAAGGGTGGGGCCAACGTCCTGACTTTC. Complete variable domain (other parts from reference TRBV5-1 and TRBJ2-6): KAGVTQTPRYLIKTRGQQVTLSCSPISGHRSVSWYQQTPGQGLQFLFEYFSETQRNKGNFPGRFSGRQFSNSRSEMNVSTLELGDSALYLCASTPRGREKGGANVLTFGAGSRLTVL.

CDR3 nucleotides: TGTGCCAGCAGTAACCGACAGGGAGACGGCGAAAAACTGTTTTTT. Translation: CASSNRQGDGEKLFF. V gene TRBV25-1 combines with J gene TRBJ1-4, with 7 nucleotides matching TRBD1. Germline lookup yields CDR1 MGHDK and CDR2 SYGVNS. This CDR3 contains 15 residues. V trimming: 5 bases; J trimming: 8 bases; junction bases outside the gene matches: 11.

There are a few counts of this clonotype. This chain joins TRBV9 and TRBJ1-2, with TRBD1 matching over 11 bases. This CDR3 has 15 residues. Germline loops: CDR1 SGDLS, CDR2 YYNGEE. Trimming took 0 bases from V and 4 from J; bases not matched to a gene: 2. The CDR3 DNA reads as TGTGCCAGCAGCGTAGGGACAGGGGGCTCCTATGGCTACACCTTC. The encoded protein is CASSVGTGGSYGYTF.

The rearrangement links TRBV28 to TRBJ1-6; D might be TRBD1 (5 bases). This CDR3 is 13 amino acids long. The germline V gene has CDR1 MDHEN and CDR2 SYDVKM. V was clipped by 8 bases and J by 6 bases, with 11 bases between them. As DNA, the CDR3 is TGTGCCAGCCTAGCCAGGGTTAATTCACCCCTCCACTTT. Its translation is CASLARVNSPLHF. Combining the CDR3 with reference TRBV28 and TRBJ1-6 gives the whole variable domain DVKVTQSSRYLVKRTGEKVFLECVQDMDHENMFWYRQDPGLGLRLIYFSYDVKMKEKGDIPEGYSVSREKKERFSLILESASTNQTSMYLCASLARVNSPLHFGNGTRLTVT.